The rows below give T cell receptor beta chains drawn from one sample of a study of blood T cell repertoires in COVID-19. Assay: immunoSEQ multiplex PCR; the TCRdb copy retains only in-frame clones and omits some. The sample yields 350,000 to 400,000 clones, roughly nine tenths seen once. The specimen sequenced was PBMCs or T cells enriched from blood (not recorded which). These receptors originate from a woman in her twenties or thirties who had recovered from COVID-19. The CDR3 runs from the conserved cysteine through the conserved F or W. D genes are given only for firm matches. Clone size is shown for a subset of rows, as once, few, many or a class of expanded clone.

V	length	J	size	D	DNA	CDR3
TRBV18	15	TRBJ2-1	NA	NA	TGTGCCAGCTCACCAGGAGCCGGTGGGGCCAATGAGCAGTTCTTC	CASSPGAGGANEQFF
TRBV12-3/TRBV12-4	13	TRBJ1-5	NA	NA	TGTGCCAGCAGTTTACCAGGGGATCAGCCCCAGCATTTT	CASSLPGDQPQHF
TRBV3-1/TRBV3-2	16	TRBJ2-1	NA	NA	TGTGCCAGCAGCCCCAGGGCCGAGAGCTCCTACAATGAGCAGTTCTTC	CASSPRAESSYNEQFF
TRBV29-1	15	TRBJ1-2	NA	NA	TGCAGCGTTGAAGATCGACGAGGGGGTGGCTATGGCTACACCTTC	CSVEDRRGGGYGYTF
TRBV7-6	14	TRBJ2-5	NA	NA	TGTGCCAGCAGCTCCGCCGACAGGCAAGAGACCCAGTACTTC	CASSSADRQETQYF
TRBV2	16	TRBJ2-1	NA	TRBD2	TGTGCCAGCACGGTGTGGGGGACTAGCGGCGATAATGAGCAGTTCTTC	CASTVWGTSGDNEQFF
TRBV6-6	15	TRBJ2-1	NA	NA	TGTGCCAGCAGCCCTGGGGCACCCTCCTACAATGAGCAGTTCTTC	CASSPGAPSYNEQFF
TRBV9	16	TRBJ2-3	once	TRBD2	TGTGCCAGCAGCTCACCGGGTAGCGGGAGCCCAGATACGCAGTATTTT	CASSSPGSGSPDTQYF
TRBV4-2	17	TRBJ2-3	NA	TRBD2	TGTGCCAGCAGCTCCCAAACCGGGACTAGCCTGTTAAATACGCAGTATTTT	CASSSQTGTSLLNTQYF
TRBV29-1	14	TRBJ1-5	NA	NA	TGCAGCGTTGGAACAGGGTATAGCAATCAGCCCCAGCATTTT	CSVGTGYSNQPQHF
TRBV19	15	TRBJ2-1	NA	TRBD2	TGTGCCACTACTCAATTGGGCGGGAGCTACAATGAGCAGTTCTTC	CATTQLGGSYNEQFF